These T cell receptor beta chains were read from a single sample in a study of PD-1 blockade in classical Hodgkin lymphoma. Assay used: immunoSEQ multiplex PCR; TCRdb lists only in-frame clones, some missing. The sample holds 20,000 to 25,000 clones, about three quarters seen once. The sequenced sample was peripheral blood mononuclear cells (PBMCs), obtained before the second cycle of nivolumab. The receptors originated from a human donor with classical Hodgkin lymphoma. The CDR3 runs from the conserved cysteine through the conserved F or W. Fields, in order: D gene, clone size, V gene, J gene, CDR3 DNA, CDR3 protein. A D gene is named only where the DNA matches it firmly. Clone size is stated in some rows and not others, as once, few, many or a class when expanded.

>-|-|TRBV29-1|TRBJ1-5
TGCAGCGCAACAGGATCGGGAAATCAGCCCCAGCATTTT
CSATGSGNQPQHF
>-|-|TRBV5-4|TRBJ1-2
TGTGCCAGCAGCCAGGCGGTCGCTAACTATGGCTACACCTTC
CASSQAVANYGYTF
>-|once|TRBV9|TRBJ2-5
TGTGCCAGCAGCGTAGATGGCAGCCAAGAGACCCAGTACTTC
CASSVDGSQETQYF
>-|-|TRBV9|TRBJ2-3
TGTGCCAGCAGCCTGAGCCCAATGAGCACAGATACGCAGTATTTT
CASSLSPMSTDTQYF
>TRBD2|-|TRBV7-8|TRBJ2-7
TGTGCCAGCAGCTACCGATTAGCGGGAGACACCTCCTACGAGCAGTACTTC
CASSYRLAGDTSYEQYF
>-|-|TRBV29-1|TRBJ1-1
TGCAGCGTCTTCAATAAGAACACTGAAGCTTTCTTT
CSVFNKNTEAFF
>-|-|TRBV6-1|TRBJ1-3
TGTGCCAGCAGTGAGAGTCAATTTGGAAACACCATATATTTT
CASSESQFGNTIYF
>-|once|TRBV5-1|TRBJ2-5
TGCGCCAGCAGCTGGACAGACCAAGAGACCCAGTACTTC
CASSWTDQETQYF
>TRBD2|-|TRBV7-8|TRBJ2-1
TGTGCCAGCAGCTTAGACCCTAGCGGGACGGACGGGAATGAGCAGTTCTTC
CASSLDPSGTDGNEQFF
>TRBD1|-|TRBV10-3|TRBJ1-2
TGTGCCATCAGTGGAGGGGGGACAGCGGGGTATGGCTACACCTTC
CAISGGGTAGYGYTF
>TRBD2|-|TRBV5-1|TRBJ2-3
TGCGCCAGCAGCGGGGGTGCGGGAGGAAGCACAGATACGCAGTATTTT
CASSGGAGGSTDTQYF
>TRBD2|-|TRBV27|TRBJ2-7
TGTGCCAGCAGTTTAAGGCTAGCGGGAGGGGTACTTATCTACGAGCAGTACTTC
CASSLRLAGGVLIYEQYF
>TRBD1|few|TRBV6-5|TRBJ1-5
TGTGCCAGCAGTTCCGGGACAGGAAATCAGCCCCAGCATTTT
CASSSGTGNQPQHF
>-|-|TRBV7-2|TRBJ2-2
TGTGCCAGCAGCTCCAGGGGGGGCGGCGGGGAGCTGTTTTTT
CASSSRGGGGELFF
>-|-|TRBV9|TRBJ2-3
TGTGCCAGCAGCGTGATGATTGGAGATACGCAGTATTTT
CASSVMIGDTQYF
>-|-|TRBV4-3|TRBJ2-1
TGCGCCAGCAGCCAAGTCGAGCGGTGGGGGTACAATGAGCAGTTCTTC
CASSQVERWGYNEQFF
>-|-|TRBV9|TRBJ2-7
TGTGCCAGCAGCGGTGGCGAGAGCGAGCAGTACTTC
CASSGGESEQYF
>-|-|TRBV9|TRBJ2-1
TGTGCCAGCAGCGCGAGGAACAGAGACAATGAGCAGTTCTTC
CASSARNRDNEQFF
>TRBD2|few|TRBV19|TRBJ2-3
TGTGCCAGTAGTAGGAATCTAGCGGCGTCCCGCACAGATACGCAGTATTTT
CASSRNLAASRTDTQYF
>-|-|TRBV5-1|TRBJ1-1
TGCGCCAGCAGCCCAAACCTGAACACTGAAGCTTTCTTT
CASSPNLNTEAFF
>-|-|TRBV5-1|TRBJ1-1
TGCGCCAGCAGCCCTACCGGGGACACTGAAGCTTTCTTT
CASSPTGDTEAFF
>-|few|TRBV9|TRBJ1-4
TGTGCCAGCTCCGCTGGGTCAGACGCTTTACCAACTAATGAAAAACTGTTTTTT
CASSAGSDALPTNEKLFF
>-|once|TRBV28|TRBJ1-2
TGTGCCAGCTGGAGCCCCGGGGTGTCAGGTGGCTACACCTTC
CASWSPGVSGGYTF
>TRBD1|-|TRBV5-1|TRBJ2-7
TGCGCCAGCAGCGGGGACAGGGAATACGAGCAGTACTTC
CASSGDREYEQYF
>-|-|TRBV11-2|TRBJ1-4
TGTGCCAGCAGCTCCCTATGGATGTTCGACGGTAATGAAAAACTGTTTTTT
CASSSLWMFDGNEKLFF
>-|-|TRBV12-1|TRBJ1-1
TGTGCCAGCAGCTTTGGGGGGACAGGAGGGAACACTGAAGCTTTCTTT
CASSFGGTGGNTEAFF
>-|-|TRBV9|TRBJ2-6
TGTGCCGGTACGGCAGTCACTCTCTCTGGGGCCAACGTCCTGACTTTC
CAGTAVTLSGANVLTF
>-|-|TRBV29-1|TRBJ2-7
TGCAGCGTTGGCCGGGGAGACGAGCAGTACTTC
CSVGRGDEQYF
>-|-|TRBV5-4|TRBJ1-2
TGTGCCAGCAGCTTGGGGGGGTCTTTCTATGGCTACACCTTC
CASSLGGSFYGYTF
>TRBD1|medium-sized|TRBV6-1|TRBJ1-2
TGTGCCAGCAGCTCACAGGGGCTTGGTGGCTACACCTTC
CASSSQGLGGYTF
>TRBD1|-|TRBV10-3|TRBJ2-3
TGTGCCATCAGTGAGTCGAAGGGGACAGGGGCTCCCCACCGCGATACGCAGTATTTT
CAISESKGTGAPHRDTQYF
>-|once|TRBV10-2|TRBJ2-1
TGCGCCAGCAAGGGCGAGCCCTCCTACAATGAGCAGTTCTTC
CASKGEPSYNEQFF
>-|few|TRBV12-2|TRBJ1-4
TGTGCAAGTCGCTTAGCCAGCCGGGACAGTGTAAGTCTAGTGGGAAACTTGAGAGAAAAACTGTTTTTT
CASRLASRDSVSLVGNLREKLFF
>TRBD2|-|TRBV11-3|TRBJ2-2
TGTGCCAGCAGCCCGGGACTAGCGGGATCGTACACCGGGGAGCTGTTTTTT
CASSPGLAGSYTGELFF
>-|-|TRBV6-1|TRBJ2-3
TGTGCCAGCAGTGCCGAAGTCCGGGGACCAACAGATACGCAGTATTTT
CASSAEVRGPTDTQYF
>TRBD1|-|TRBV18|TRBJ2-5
TGTGCCAGCTGTGGGGACAGCCACGCGCAAGAGACCCAGTACTTC
CASCGDSHAQETQYF
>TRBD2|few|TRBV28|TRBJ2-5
TGTGCCAGCAGTCCCACTAGCGGGAGTGAGACCCAGTACTTC
CASSPTSGSETQYF
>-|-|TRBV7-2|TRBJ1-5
TGTGCCAGCAGCTTAGGATCCGCAGGGAGCAGTCAGCCCCAGCATTTT
CASSLGSAGSSQPQHF
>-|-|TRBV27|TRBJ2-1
TGTGCCAGCAGTTTATCTGCGGGCAATGAGCAGTTCTTC
CASSLSAGNEQFF
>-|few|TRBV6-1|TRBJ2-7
TGTGCCAGCAGGATAGACAACTACGAGCAGTACTTC
CASRIDNYEQYF
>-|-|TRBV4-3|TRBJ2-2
TGCGCCAGCAGCCAAGTTCCGGCAGGGAGCACCGGGGAGCTGTTTTTT
CASSQVPAGSTGELFF
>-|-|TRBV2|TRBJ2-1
TGTGCCAGTGGGGGCCCTGTTCCGTTCTTC
CASGGPVPFF
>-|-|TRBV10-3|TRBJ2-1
TGTGCCACGCTGAAACCCGGGACAAACAATGAGCAGTTCTTC
CATLKPGTNNEQFF
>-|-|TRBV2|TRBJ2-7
TGTGCCAGCAGGATAGACTCACCCGGGAACTTC
CASRIDSPGNF
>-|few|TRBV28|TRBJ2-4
TGTGCCAGCAGTCAATGGGAAAACATTCAGTACTTC
CASSQWENIQYF
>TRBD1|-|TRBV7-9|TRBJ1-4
TGTGCCAGCAGCTTAGGGGACAGGGGAGCAACTAATGAAAAACTGTTTTTT
CASSLGDRGATNEKLFF